The 30 T cell receptor beta chains in this list originate from one sample, sequenced in a study of T cell repertoires in cytomegalovirus infection (dated by TCRdb to between 2018 and 2021). These reads were obtained on an Illumina HiSeq 1500. The raw public data were reprocessed by TCRdb itself: fastp quality trimming at Q25, MiXCR clonotype calling, in-frame beta chains only. Duplicate CDR3 protein sequences are folded into a single record with the most common DNA and genes. For this sample there are 650,000 to 850,000 distinct CDR3 sequences; almost 30% appear just once. The ten largest clones capture under 15% of the sample. The treatment or condition label, read with the paper, signifies: in vitro stimulation with specific CMV peptide epitopes to enrich CMV-specific T cells. For these TCRs, the target antigens are not known. The specimen comprised cultured CD8+ T cells from PBMCs, sampled from culture after CMV antigen stimulation. These receptors were collected from a human donor in good health (CMV status not recorded). Some clones in this sample may be carry-over from other donors' samples.

The genes are TRBV5-6 and TRBJ1-1; D is perhaps TRBD1 (5 bases). Trimming cost V 4 bases and J 6 bases, with 22 bases left between them. Germline lookup yields CDR1 SGHDT and CDR2 YYEEEE. CDR3 size: 16 residues. CDR3 protein: CASSHPLGGERAEAFF. As DNA, the CDR3 is TGTGCCAGCAGCCACCCGTTGGGAGGGGAGCGGGCTGAAGCTTTCTTT.

This clonotype was seen a single time. The chain has TRBV6-2 or TRBV6-3 and TRBJ1-5; D remains ambiguous. The CDR3 totals 13 residues. Germline V gene data show CDR1 as MNHEY and CDR2 as SVGEGT. The V gene lost 7 bases and the J gene lost 9 bases, with 16 bases spanning the gap. The CDR3, as DNA: TGTGCCAGCACCTACAATCAAGGGCGGCCCCAGCATTTT. Translating it yields CASTYNQGRPQHF.

A note on this clonotype: A single base separates this from a much larger clone, so it may be a read error. As DNA, the CDR3 is TGTGCCAGCAATTCCGGGACAGGGGGAAGTGGCTACACCTTC. Its translation: CASNSGTGGSGYTF. The chain joins TRBV12-3 or TRBV12-4 to TRBJ1-2; 11 bases line up with TRBD1. This CDR3 has 14 residues. V gave up 7 bases and J gave up 7 bases; unmatched junction bases: 8.

The V and J genes are TRBV20-1 and TRBJ1-6; maybe TRBD1 (5 bases). In germline, CDR1 is DFQATT, CDR2 SNEGSKA (reference sequence). CDR3 length: 14 residues. Trimming pared 1 base from V and 8 bases from J, leaving 12 bases between. The DNA of the CDR3 is TGCAGTGCTAGAGGGGCCAGGGCGGATTCACCCCTCCACTTT. Translating it yields CSARGARADSPLHF.

The chain has TRBV2 and TRBJ1-1, with a possible D match to TRBD1 (6 bases). The length of the CDR3 is 18 residues. CDR1 and CDR2 from the germline V gene are SNHLY and FYNNEI. The V and J ends lost 3 bases and 3 bases respectively, with 23 bases between them. CDR3 bases: TGTGCCAGCAGTGATTTAACAGGGTGGGGGGAAAAGGACACTGAAGCTTTCTTT. This gives the protein CASSDLTGWGEKDTEAFF.

The chain links TRBV27 to TRBJ1-1; tentatively, D is TRBD1 (5 bases). The CDR3 sequence is 16 residues long. CDR1 is MNHEY and CDR2 is SMNVEV in the germline V gene (reference sequence). V was clipped by 4 bases and J by 3 bases, with 18 bases between them. The chain's CDR3 is CASSSLLGGGDTEAFF. In DNA form, the CDR3 reads TGTGCCAGCAGTTCCCTCCTCGGGGGTGGGGACACTGAAGCTTTCTTT.

The rearrangement uses TRBV6-6 and TRBJ1-5, with D perhaps matching TRBD1 (5 bases). Germline CDR1 and CDR2: MNHNY and SVGAGI (reference sequence). The V and J ends lost 0 bases and 6 bases respectively, with 12 bases between them. The CDR3 loop spans 15 amino acids. For the CDR3, the DNA is TGTGCCAGCAGTTACTCAGGGGATTCTAGTCAGCCCCAGCATTTT. Translating gives CASSYSGDSSQPQHF.

The V and J genes are TRBV11-2 and TRBJ2-7; D is unresolved. Germline V gene data show CDR1 as SGHAT and CDR2 as FQNNGV. V gave up 1 base and J gave up 7 bases, with 11 bases separating them. There are 13 residues in the CDR3. CDR3 protein: CASSLGLPTEQYV. CDR3 DNA: TGTGCCAGCAGCTTAGGTCTACCCACGGAGCAGTACGTC.

The V and J genes are TRBV7-6 and TRBJ1-2; D is ambiguous. Trimming shortened V by 5 bases and J by 0 bases, and 10 bases separated the two germline ends. The V gene's germline CDR1 is SGHVS and CDR2 FNYEAQ. This CDR3 comprises 14 residues. CDR3 DNA sequence: TGTGCCAGCAGCCCCAAAACACCTAACTATGGCTACACCTTC. Protein product: CASSPKTPNYGYTF.

The J gene is TRBJ2-5, the V gene TRBV12-3 or TRBV12-4; possible D gene TRBD1, 5 bases. CDR3 size: 14 residues. V lost 6 bases, J lost 1 base, and 12 bases lay in between. CDR3 DNA sequence: TGTGCCAGCAGAAGGTTAGGGGCCCAAGAGACCCAGTACTTC. The encoded protein is CASRRLGAQETQYF.

The rearrangement joins TRBV27 to TRBJ1-2; 9 nucleotides agree with TRBD1. There are 14 residues in the CDR3. The junction had 4 bases not matched to a gene; V was cut back by 7 bases and J by 1 base. CDR1 is MNHEY and CDR2 is SMNVEV in the germline V gene (reference sequence). This CDR3 is CASMGTGFNYGYTF. The CDR3 DNA follows: TGTGCCAGCATGGGGACAGGGTTTAACTATGGCTACACCTTC.

Only a few counts were recorded for this clonotype. The CDR3 protein is CASSGGLAGEQFF. In DNA form, the CDR3 reads TGTGCCAGCAGTGGAGGACTAGCGGGGGAGCAGTTCTTC. The V call is TRBV6-1, the J call TRBJ2-1; 12 nucleotides match TRBD2. The CDR3 runs to 13 residues. From germline, CDR1 is MNHNS and CDR2 SASEGT. Trimming removed 4 bases from V and 10 bases from J; junction bases left unmatched: 2.

The DNA for the CDR3 is TGTGCCAGCAGCCCCCACCCCGGACAGGGGGCGATAGATACGCAGTATTTT. It encodes CASSPHPGQGAIDTQYF. This chain connects TRBV7-9 to TRBJ2-3; TRBD1 agrees at 11 bases. The CDR3 is made up of 17 amino acids. V gave up 5 bases and J gave up 5 bases; unmatched junction bases: 12. The germline V gene has CDR1 SEHNR and CDR2 FQNEAQ (reference sequence).

To note about this clonotype: Being one base from a much bigger clone, this may be a read error. This chain connects TRBV6-1 to TRBJ1-1; unclear D gene. Germline V gene sequence: CDR1 MNHNS, CDR2 SASEGT. The CDR3 is made up of 11 amino acids. CDR3 DNA: TGTGCCGGCAGTGCGAACACTGAAGCTTTCTTT. It is translated as CAGSANTEAFF.

V and J are TRBV27 and TRBJ1-2, with unresolved D. Looked up from germline, CDR1 is MNHEY and CDR2 is SMNVEV (reference sequence). There are 13 residues in the CDR3. The germline V and J ends were trimmed by 2 bases and 3 bases, with 7 bases remaining between them. Here the CDR3 DNA reads TGTGCCAGCAGTTTAAAGGCCCACTATGGCTACACCTTC. It is translated as CASSLKAHYGYTF.

The rearrangement joins TRBV28 to TRBJ2-5, with D perhaps matching TRBD1 (6 bases). V dropped 4 bases and J dropped 5 bases, with 17 bases sitting between them. The CDR3 spans 15 residues. Germline V gene lookup returns CDR1 MDHEN and CDR2 SYDVKM. CDR3 protein: CASSSLAGDEETQYF. The CDR3 region has the DNA TGTGCCAGCAGTTCTCTCGCAGGGGATGAGGAGACCCAGTACTTC.

The chain recombines TRBV27 with TRBJ1-1; D not certain. Trimming removed 3 bases from V and 6 bases from J, with 11 bases in between. Germline assignment: CDR1 MNHEY and CDR2 SMNVEV (reference sequence). The CDR3 totals 13 residues. This CDR3 reads CASSLTGWSEAFF. CDR3 in DNA: TGTGCCAGCAGTTTGACGGGGTGGTCTGAAGCTTTCTTT.

The chain carries TRBV27 and TRBJ1-5, with D perhaps matching TRBD1 (5 bases). The CDR3 extends over 16 amino acids. Trimming stripped 0 bases from V and 3 bases from J, with 12 bases between. Germline V gives CDR1 MNHEY, CDR2 SMNVEV (reference sequence). As DNA, the CDR3 is TGTGCCAGCAGTTTATCCCTTGGGGGAACCAATCAGCCCCAGCATTTT. Amino acids: CASSLSLGGTNQPQHF.

This clonotype has just a few counts. The chain links TRBV7-6 to TRBJ2-2, with 7 bases fitting TRBD2. The V gene end was trimmed by 6 bases and the J gene end by 5 bases; junction bases not matched to a gene: 9. The CDR3 covers 15 residues. The V gene's germline CDR1 is SGHVS and CDR2 FNYEAQ. CDR3 region: CASSFDAGGTGELFF. The DNA of the CDR3 is TGTGCCAGCAGTTTCGACGCCGGGGGGACCGGGGAGCTGTTTTTT.

This rearrangement joins TRBV19 to TRBJ2-7; 7 bases map to TRBD1. The CDR3 is 12 amino acids. The V gene's germline CDR1 is LNHDA and CDR2 SQIVND (reference sequence). The junction had 5 bases not matched to a gene; V was cut back by 6 bases and J by 6 bases. CDR3 region: CASSKGAGEQYF. CDR3 sequence (DNA): TGTGCCAGTAGCAAGGGGGCCGGCGAGCAGTACTTC.

This clonotype was found a few times. J is TRBJ2-1 and V is TRBV7-2; weak D call: TRBD1 (5 bases). The CDR3 length is 13 residues. V lost 7 bases and J 6 bases, leaving 13 bases between the germline ends. Germline loops: CDR1 SGHTA, CDR2 FQGNSA. This CDR3 is CASNSGIGNEQFF. The CDR3 bases are TGTGCCAGCAACTCAGGGATAGGCAATGAGCAGTTCTTC.

The chain couples TRBV6-2 or TRBV6-3 to TRBJ2-4; 8 bases line up with TRBD1. Unmatched junction bases numbered 6, after V lost 5 bases and J lost 6 bases. Germline V gene lookup returns CDR1 MNHEY and CDR2 SVGEGT. There are 14 residues in the CDR3. CDR3 in amino acids: CASSEQGVGNIQYF. CDR3 sequence (DNA): TGTGCCAGCAGTGAACAGGGGGTGGGAAACATTCAGTACTTC.

This clonotype appeared a few times. The CDR3 reads CASSFRAGGTAKNIQYF. CDR3 DNA: TGTGCCAGCAGCTTCAGAGCGGGGGGAACGGCCAAAAACATTCAGTACTTC. This chain links TRBV7-9 with TRBJ2-4; 9 bases match TRBD2. Germline loops: CDR1 SEHNR, CDR2 FQNEAQ (reference sequence). The CDR3 has 17 amino acids. Trimming cost V 3 bases and J 1 base; bases outside gene matches: 7.

The CDR3 here is CASSLSRVGNTEAFF. In DNA, the CDR3 is TGTGCCAGCAGTTTATCAAGGGTAGGGAACACTGAAGCTTTCTTT. The rearrangement links TRBV27 to TRBJ1-1; no firm D call. Germline V lookup: CDR1 MNHEY, CDR2 SMNVEV (reference sequence). The V end lost 0 bases, the J end lost 1 base, and 9 bases lay between the germline ends. This CDR3 has 15 amino acids.

The chain carries TRBV28 and TRBJ1-5; weak D call: TRBD1 (6 bases). Germline lookup yields CDR1 MDHEN and CDR2 SYDVKM. The CDR3 consists of 14 residues. Trimming removed 10 bases from V and 7 bases from J, with 20 bases in between. As DNA, the CDR3 is TGTGCCACTAGTTCCTGGGGGCCTCAACAGCCCCAGCATTTT. Protein sequence: CATSSWGPQQPQHF. The full variable domain, its missing parts supplied by reference TRBV28 and TRBJ1-5, is DVKVTQSSRYLVKRTGEKVFLECVQDMDHENMFWYRQDPGLGLRLIYFSYDVKMKEKGDIPEGYSVSREKKERFSLILESASTNQTSMYLCATSSWGPQQPQHFGDGTRLSIL.

In this sample, this clonotype turned up many times. This chain uses TRBV7-2 with TRBJ1-2; D is unresolved. The CDR3 is 12 amino acids. Per germline, CDR1 SGHTA and CDR2 FQGNSA. Trimming cost V 1 base and J 8 bases, with 8 bases left between them. The DNA of the CDR3 is TGTGCCAGCAGCTTAGACGGGGTCGGCTACACCTTC. Its translation: CASSLDGVGYTF. Full variable domain (missing parts from reference TRBV7-2 and TRBJ1-2): GAGVSQSPSNKVTEKGKDVELRCDPISGHTALYWYRQSLGQGLEFLIYFQGNSAPDKSGLPSDRFSAERTGGSVSTLTIQRTQQEDSAVYLCASSLDGVGYTFGSGTRLTVV.

This clonotype appeared many times. The chain links TRBV7-9 to TRBJ2-2; perhaps TRBD2 as D (6 bases). The V gene's germline CDR1 is SEHNR and CDR2 FQNEAQ (reference sequence). Trimming stripped 4 bases from V and 3 bases from J, with 12 bases between. This CDR3 is built from 15 residues. The CDR3 here is CASSSSRGYTGELFF. CDR3 nucleotide sequence: TGTGCCAGCAGCTCTTCGCGGGGTTACACCGGGGAGCTGTTTTTT.

This sequence joins TRBV7-9 and TRBJ2-2; D is unresolved. V was trimmed by 7 bases and J by 7 bases, leaving 10 bases between them. The CDR3 sequence is 12 residues long. CDR1 is SEHNR and CDR2 is FQNEAQ in the germline V gene (reference sequence). CDR3 DNA: TGTGCCAGCACCCAGAATATCGGGGAGCTGTTTTTT. Its protein product is CASTQNIGELFF.

The chain has TRBV10-1 and TRBJ2-7; 7 bases fit TRBD2. Unmatched junction bases numbered 4, after V lost 0 bases and J lost 2 bases. Germline CDR1 reads WNHNN; CDR2 reads SYGVQD (reference sequence). The CDR3 sequence is 15 residues long. In DNA form, the CDR3 reads TGCGCCAGCAGTGAGTCTAGGCTAGCGGCCTACGAGCAGTACTTC. Translating it yields CASSESRLAAYEQYF.

The chain has TRBV18 and TRBJ1-1, with 7 bases that match TRBD1. Germline V gives CDR1 KGHSH, CDR2 LQKENI. This CDR3 has 16 residues. Unmatched junction bases numbered 9, after V lost 2 bases and J lost 3 bases. The CDR3 sequence: CASSPTQGTRYTEAFF. The CDR3 DNA is TGTGCCAGCTCACCAACACAGGGGACAAGGTACACTGAAGCTTTCTTT.